The entry below gives a single TCR beta chain sequence along with its context. In the original analysis: Counts of nucleated cells, estimated from reference gene primer amplification, were obtained. Profiling relied on immunoSEQ multiplex PCR, and the TCRdb table lists in-frame clones only, not all of them. Clonal size and the V and J genes are those of that table, whereas D and trimming came from the DNA. In the table there are fewer than 700,000 clones, 70% to 90% of which are singletons. These data originate in a study of blood T cell repertoires in COVID-19. At the level of the study: Sources were T cells, B-cell-depleted T cells, or PBMCs; the material itself was cDNA or gDNA.

This CDR3 comprises 15 residues. V was pared by 6 bases and J by 5 bases, with 7 bases of the junction left unmatched. Germline CDR1 reads MNHNY; CDR2 reads SVGAGI (reference sequence). The Seattle patients, enrolled during active infection, were followed longitudinally. The specimen sequenced was peripheral blood. The chain links TRBV6-6 to TRBJ2-7; TRBD2 matches 13 bases. This clonotype was sampled from a woman between 50 and 59 years old with COVID-19, enrolled during active disease. The CDR3 sequence is CASRPRLAGGHEQYF. In nucleotides, the CDR3 is TGTGCCAGCAGACCCCGACTAGCGGGGGGCCACGAGCAGTACTTC.